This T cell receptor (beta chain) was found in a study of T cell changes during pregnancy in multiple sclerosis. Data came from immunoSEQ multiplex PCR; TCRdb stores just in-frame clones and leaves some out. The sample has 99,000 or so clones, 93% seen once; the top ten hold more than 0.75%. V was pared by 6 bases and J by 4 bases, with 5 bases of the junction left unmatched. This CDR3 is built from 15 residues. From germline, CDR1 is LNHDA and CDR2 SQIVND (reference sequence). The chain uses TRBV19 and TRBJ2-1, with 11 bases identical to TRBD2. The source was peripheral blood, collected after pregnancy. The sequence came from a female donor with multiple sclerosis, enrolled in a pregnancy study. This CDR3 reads CASRGTSGRYNEQFF. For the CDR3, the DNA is TGTGCCAGTAGAGGGACTAGCGGAAGATACAATGAGCAGTTCTTC.